Listed below are T cell receptor beta chains from one sample, sequenced in a study of cytomegalovirus exposure and HLA in healthy donors. Sequencing used immunoSEQ multiplex PCR; TCRdb keeps in-frame clones, though not all of them. The table shows more than 200,000 clones, with around 64% occurring only once. Sequencing was performed on PBMCs. The receptors come from a man in his forties in good health and CMV-seropositive. Each CDR3 is given with its conserved first and last residue. D genes are given only for firm matches. A clone size is listed for some rows: how often the clone was seen (once, few, many), or a class if it is expanded.

V: TRBV28
size: -
J: TRBJ1-6
D: -
CDR3: CASSLLTGDNSPLHF
DNA: TGTGCCAGCAGTTTGCTTACCGGGGATAATTCACCCCTCCACTTT

V: TRBV2
size: once
J: TRBJ1-2
D: TRBD1
CDR3: CASSEGTGGNYGYTF
DNA: TGTGCCAGCAGTGAGGGGACAGGGGGTAACTATGGCTACACCTTC

V: TRBV13
size: -
J: TRBJ1-1
D: TRBD1
CDR3: CASRCLGQGQNTEAFF
DNA: TGTGCCAGCAGATGCCTTGGACAGGGGCAGAACACTGAAGCTTTCTTT

V: TRBV28
size: -
J: TRBJ2-7
D: -
CDR3: CASTPPIQGSYEQYF
DNA: TGTGCCAGCACCCCCCCCATACAGGGTTCTTACGAGCAGTACTTC

V: TRBV6-1
size: -
J: TRBJ1-2
D: TRBD1
CDR3: CASSEAGVGQGHGYTF
DNA: TGTGCCAGCAGTGAAGCCGGGGTGGGACAGGGACATGGCTACACCTTC

V: TRBV15
size: few
J: TRBJ2-3
D: TRBD1
CDR3: CATSRDMGQGGADTQYF
DNA: TGTGCCACCAGCAGAGATATGGGACAGGGAGGGGCAGATACGCAGTATTTT

V: TRBV4-2
size: -
J: TRBJ2-3
D: TRBD2
CDR3: CASSRGLAGEISTDTQYF
DNA: TGTGCCAGCAGCCGGGGACTAGCGGGGGAGATTAGCACAGATACGCAGTATTTT

V: TRBV11-2
size: few
J: TRBJ2-5
D: TRBD2
CDR3: CASSLVLAVQETQYF
DNA: TGTGCCAGCAGCTTAGTACTAGCGGTCCAAGAGACCCAGTACTTC

V: TRBV11-3
size: few
J: TRBJ2-3
D: TRBD2
CDR3: CASSLGIAGGPTDTQYF
DNA: TGTGCCAGCAGCTTAGGTATAGCGGGGGGTCCAACCGATACGCAGTATTTT

V: TRBV5-1
size: -
J: TRBJ2-5
D: TRBD2
CDR3: CASSLGLASEAETQYF
DNA: TGCGCCAGCAGCTTGGGACTAGCGAGCGAGGCCGAGACCCAGTACTTC

V: TRBV4-2
size: -
J: TRBJ1-1
D: TRBD1
CDR3: CASSQDTGTGNTEAFF
DNA: TGTGCCAGCAGCCAAGACACCGGGACAGGGAACACTGAAGCTTTCTTT

V: TRBV28
size: -
J: TRBJ1-2
D: -
CDR3: CASSATDYGYTF
DNA: TGTGCCAGCAGTGCTACAGACTATGGCTACACCTTC

V: TRBV5-1
size: -
J: TRBJ1-2
D: TRBD1
CDR3: CASSWTGDRGVSYTF
DNA: TGCGCCAGCAGCTGGACAGGGGATCGAGGTGTTAGCTACACCTTC

V: TRBV19
size: few
J: TRBJ2-2
D: TRBD1
CDR3: CASSGTGGTGELFF
DNA: TGTGCCAGTAGCGGGACAGGGGGCACCGGGGAGCTGTTTTTT

V: TRBV6-1
size: -
J: TRBJ1-4
D: TRBD1
CDR3: CASSYAGTGVGKLFF
DNA: TGTGCCAGCAGCTACGCCGGGACAGGGGTGGGAAAACTGTTTTTT

V: TRBV6-1
size: few
J: TRBJ1-1
D: -
CDR3: CASSEQVNTEAFF
DNA: TGTGCCAGCAGTGAGCAGGTGAACACTGAAGCTTTCTTT

V: TRBV13
size: -
J: TRBJ2-3
D: TRBD2
CDR3: CASTGRDVLTDTQYF
DNA: TGTGCCAGCACCGGGAGGGACGTCCTCACAGATACGCAGTATTTT

V: TRBV7-5
size: -
J: TRBJ2-7
D: -
CDR3: CARSRDRDYEQYF
DNA: TGTGCCAGAAGCCGGGACAGGGACTACGAGCAGTACTTC

V: TRBV11-1
size: once
J: TRBJ2-7
D: TRBD2
CDR3: CASSVPAGTRLF
DNA: TGTGCCAGCAGCGTCCCCGCCGGGACTAGATTATTC

V: TRBV6-5
size: -
J: TRBJ1-1
D: -
CDR3: CASRLQGGTEAFF
DNA: TGTGCCAGCAGACTACAGGGCGGAACTGAAGCTTTCTTT

V: TRBV18
size: -
J: TRBJ2-2
D: -
CDR3: CASSPSQNTGELFF
DNA: TGTGCCAGCTCACCTTCCCAGAACACCGGGGAGCTGTTTTTT

V: TRBV2
size: -
J: TRBJ1-2
D: -
CDR3: CASSEWFAGGDNYGYTF
DNA: TGTGCCAGCAGTGAATGGTTCGCGGGGGGGGATAACTATGGCTACACCTTC

V: TRBV6-5
size: -
J: TRBJ1-6
D: -
CDR3: CASSYSLAGSPLHF
DNA: TGTGCCAGCAGTTACTCGTTAGCGGGTTCACCCCTCCACTTT

V: TRBV14
size: -
J: TRBJ2-3
D: -
CDR3: CASSYQRNLAEGQYF
DNA: TGTGCCAGCAGCTACCAACGGAACTTGGCCGAGGGGCAGTATTTT

V: TRBV2
size: -
J: TRBJ2-7
D: -
CDR3: CASSQLVSSYEQYF
DNA: TGTGCCAGCAGTCAACTAGTGAGCTCCTACGAGCAGTACTTC

V: TRBV5-1
size: -
J: TRBJ1-3
D: TRBD1
CDR3: CASSLVPPGQGAGNTIYF
DNA: TGCGCCAGCAGCTTGGTCCCCCCGGGACAGGGTGCTGGAAACACCATATATTTT

V: TRBV7-8
size: -
J: TRBJ2-2
D: -
CDR3: CASSPRWDTANTGELFF
DNA: TGTGCCAGCAGTCCAAGGTGGGACACTGCGAACACCGGGGAGCTGTTTTTT

V: TRBV18
size: -
J: TRBJ1-6
D: TRBD1
CDR3: CASSSKQSTGSTSPLHF
DNA: TGTGCCAGCTCATCTAAACAATCGACAGGGTCTACATCACCCCTCCACTTT

V: TRBV5-1
size: few
J: TRBJ2-5
D: TRBD1
CDR3: CASSQDRVGQETQYF
DNA: TGCGCCAGCAGTCAGGACAGGGTGGGCCAGGAGACCCAGTACTTC

V: TRBV28
size: -
J: TRBJ2-7
D: -
CDR3: CASTPQGIGPYEQYF
DNA: TGTGCCAGCACCCCCCAGGGGATAGGACCCTACGAGCAGTACTTC

V: TRBV7-8
size: once
J: TRBJ1-1
D: TRBD1
CDR3: CASSRDRLNTEAFF
DNA: TGTGCCAGCAGCCGGGACAGGTTGAACACTGAAGCTTTCTTT

V: TRBV19
size: -
J: TRBJ2-1
D: TRBD2
CDR3: CASSPEGAGALRDNEQFF
DNA: TGTGCCAGTAGTCCCGAGGGAGCGGGGGCCCTGAGGGACAATGAGCAGTTCTTC

V: TRBV11-2
size: -
J: TRBJ2-5
D: -
CDR3: CASSLDGGIQETQYF
DNA: TGTGCCAGCAGCTTAGACGGCGGTATCCAAGAGACCCAGTACTTC

V: TRBV6-6
size: -
J: TRBJ1-5
D: -
CDR3: CASSYLGVMQPQHF
DNA: TGTGCCAGCAGTTACTTAGGGGTGATGCAGCCCCAGCATTTT

V: TRBV14
size: -
J: TRBJ2-1
D: -
CDR3: CASSAGSGVRYQFF
DNA: TGTGCCAGCAGTGCTGGTAGCGGAGTGAGGTATCAGTTCTTC

V: TRBV7-2
size: -
J: TRBJ1-5
D: -
CDR3: CASSSGGGANQPQHF
DNA: TGTGCCAGCAGTTCGGGAGGGGGGGCGAATCAGCCCCAGCATTTT

V: TRBV19
size: -
J: TRBJ1-1
D: -
CDR3: CASSMAMNTEAFF
DNA: TGTGCCAGTAGTATGGCCATGAACACTGAAGCTTTCTTT

V: TRBV7-2
size: -
J: TRBJ2-6
D: -
CDR3: CASSLDNRYSGANVLTF
DNA: TGTGCCAGCAGCTTGGATAACAGGTACTCTGGGGCCAACGTCCTGACTTTC

V: TRBV27
size: -
J: TRBJ1-5
D: -
CDR3: CASSLNRVDQPQHF
DNA: TGTGCCAGCAGTTTAAACAGGGTAGATCAGCCCCAGCATTTT

V: TRBV12-1
size: -
J: TRBJ2-7
D: -
CDR3: CAKRQNYEQYF
DNA: TGTGCCAAAAGACAGAACTACGAGCAGTACTTC

V: TRBV7-9
size: few
J: TRBJ1-1
D: TRBD1
CDR3: CASSLQGADTEAFF
DNA: TGTGCCAGCAGCTTACAGGGGGCTGACACTGAAGCTTTCTTT

V: TRBV14
size: -
J: TRBJ1-2
D: TRBD1
CDR3: CASSQGIQGAYGYTF
DNA: TGTGCCAGCAGCCAAGGGATTCAGGGGGCCTATGGCTACACCTTC

V: TRBV5-5
size: -
J: TRBJ2-7
D: TRBD2
CDR3: CASSPLSERDPPGNEQYF
DNA: TGTGCCAGCAGCCCCTTGAGTGAGCGGGACCCCCCGGGGAACGAGCAGTACTTC

V: TRBV4-1
size: -
J: TRBJ2-3
D: TRBD2
CDR3: CASSQESSGGAGTQYF
DNA: TGCGCCAGCAGCCAAGAATCTAGCGGGGGGGCGGGGACGCAGTATTTT

V: TRBV6-1
size: -
J: TRBJ1-5
D: TRBD1
CDR3: CASSDRDRPPRGNQPQHF
DNA: TGTGCCAGCAGTGATAGGGACAGGCCTCCCCGTGGCAATCAGCCCCAGCATTTT

V: TRBV11-2
size: few
J: TRBJ2-7
D: -
CDR3: CASSLVGYEQYF
DNA: TGTGCCAGCAGCTTAGTCGGCTACGAGCAGTACTTC

V: TRBV7-2
size: few
J: TRBJ2-2
D: TRBD1
CDR3: CASKGTGDTGELFF
DNA: TGTGCCAGCAAGGGGACAGGGGATACCGGGGAGCTGTTTTTT

V: TRBV4-2
size: -
J: TRBJ2-3
D: TRBD2
CDR3: CASSQEAGGSGLDTQYF
DNA: TGTGCCAGCAGCCAAGAAGCGGGGGGATCGGGTCTGGATACGCAGTATTTT

V: TRBV6-1
size: -
J: TRBJ2-7
D: -
CDR3: CASRIRAGTPYEQYF
DNA: TGTGCCAGCAGGATCAGGGCAGGGACACCCTACGAGCAGTACTTC

V: TRBV5-4
size: few
J: TRBJ2-2
D: -
CDR3: CASKGNAGGAGELFF
DNA: TGTGCCAGCAAAGGAAATGCGGGCGGTGCCGGGGAGCTGTTTTTT

V: TRBV6-6
size: -
J: TRBJ2-7
D: TRBD1
CDR3: CASSKGRQGHEQYF
DNA: TGTGCCAGCAGCAAAGGTAGACAGGGTCACGAGCAGTACTTC